A single sample gave rise to the 28 T cell receptor beta chains below, sequenced in a study of shared clonotypes between healthy human individuals. Some clones are missing from TCRdb's copy, which holds only in-frame ones; the method was immunoSEQ multiplex PCR. The sample lists about 980,000 clones; more than 75% were seen once. Sequencing used memory CD4+ T cells sorted from blood. Subset denoted: CD45RA-negative fraction. The source is a man between 18 and 35 years old in good health.

V and J are TRBV4-1 and TRBJ2-5; 10 bases line up with TRBD2. Germline V gene data show CDR1 as MGHRA and CDR2 as YSYEKL. With 4 bases clipped from V and 1 base from J, the junction kept 3 bases outside the gene matches. This CDR3 contains 15 residues. The CDR3 nucleotides read TGCGCCAGCAGCCGATTAGCGGGGGGCCAAGAGACCCAGTACTTC. It codes for CASSRLAGGQETQYF.

About this clone itself: The same CDR3 also results from other DNA sequences found in this sample. The V call is TRBV18, the J call TRBJ1-4; weak D call: TRBD1 (6 bases). Looked up from germline, CDR1 is KGHSH and CDR2 is LQKENI. V dropped 6 bases and J dropped 3 bases, with 11 bases sitting between them. CDR3 size: 14 residues. Here the CDR3 DNA reads TGTGCCAGCTCCCCCCAGGGGTCTAATGAAAAACTGTTTTTT. Its translation: CASSPQGSNEKLFF.

This clone was observed a few times. The chain uses TRBV30 and TRBJ1-1; tentative D call: TRBD1 (5 bases). The CDR3 length is 14 residues. V lost 3 bases and J 0 bases, leaving 11 bases between the germline ends. Germline values: CDR1 GTSNPN, CDR2 SVGIG (reference sequence). Written as DNA, the CDR3 is TGTGCCTGGAGCGAGGGGATAGTGAACACTGAAGCTTTCTTT. This gives the protein CAWSEGIVNTEAFF.

As concerns this clone: Only one base separates this from a far larger clonotype, so it likely reflects a read error. The sample has other DNA sequences that encode this CDR3 too. V usage is TRBV5-1 and J usage is TRBJ2-7; TRBD1 matches 9 bases. Germline CDR1 is SGHRS and CDR2 is YFSETQ. V dropped 0 bases and J dropped 3; count of bases not matched to a gene: 1. The CDR3 consists of 14 residues. CDR3 in DNA: TGCGCCAGCAGCTTGGAGGGACAGGGCTACGAGCAGTACTTC. Translated, it gives CASSLEGQGYEQYF.

This chain joins TRBV9 and TRBJ1-6; the D is unclear. Germline V gene lookup returns CDR1 SGDLS and CDR2 YYNGEE. The CDR3 is made up of 14 amino acids. Trimming took off 3 bases at V and 7 bases at J, with 11 bases between the two ends. CDR3 residues: CASSERTTNSPLHF. The CDR3 nucleotides are TGTGCCAGCAGCGAACGGACGACGAATTCACCCCTCCACTTT.

This chain links TRBV19 with TRBJ2-3; D call uncertain. Between the trimmed V and J ends, which lost 6 bases and 7 bases, there was a span of 11 bases. This CDR3 region has 12 residues. The germline V gene encodes CDR1 LNHDA and CDR2 SQIVND (reference sequence). The CDR3 sequence is CASSPNGHTQYF. The CDR3 DNA reads TGTGCCAGTAGCCCTAATGGGCATACGCAGTATTTT.

This rearrangement joins TRBV6-5 to TRBJ1-4, with a tentative D call TRBD1 (5 bases). The CDR3 is 15 residues long. Germline CDR1 and CDR2: MNHEY and SVGAGI. V was trimmed by 6 bases and J by 8 bases, leaving 19 bases between them. CDR3 nucleotides: TGTGCCAGCAGACCGGGGACGCAAAAAAACGAAAAACTGTTTTTT. Translation gives CASRPGTQKNEKLFF.

J is TRBJ2-1 and V is TRBV4-1; no definite D call. The CDR3 consists of 15 residues. Trimming removed 4 bases at V and 4 bases at J, with 14 bases between. Germline CDR1 is MGHRA and CDR2 is YSYEKL. The CDR3 region has the DNA TGCGCCAGCAGCCTCGGTCGTAGAAATTACAATGAGCAGTTCTTC. This encodes CASSLGRRNYNEQFF.

The chain uses TRBV6-1 and TRBJ2-2; D possibly corresponds to TRBD2 (7 bases). V was shortened by 3 bases and J by 4 bases, with 21 bases between the two germline ends. The CDR3 sequence is 18 residues long. The germline CDR1 and CDR2 sequences are MNHNS and SASEGT. CDR3 region: CASSDRGGASAFTGELFF. As DNA, the CDR3 is TGTGCCAGCAGTGATCGTGGGGGGGCTAGCGCTTTCACCGGGGAGCTGTTTTTT.

This chain uses TRBV19 with TRBJ1-6; D not resolved. The CDR3 length is 14 residues. V gave up 4 bases and J gave up 9 bases, with 13 bases separating them. Per germline, CDR1 LNHDA and CDR2 SQIVND (reference sequence). This chain's CDR3 is CASSNGKASSPLHF. The CDR3 nucleotides are TGTGCCAGTAGTAACGGGAAGGCGAGTTCACCCCTCCACTTT.

There are a few counts of this clone. The gene calls are TRBV25-1 and TRBJ1-2; D is perhaps TRBD1 (5 bases). The CDR3 loop spans 12 amino acids. The germline gives CDR1 MGHDK, CDR2 SYGVNS. V was clipped by 8 bases and J by 4 bases, with 11 bases between them. CDR3 residues: CASSKDSYGYTF. As DNA, the CDR3 is TGTGCCAGCTCTAAAGACAGCTATGGCTACACCTTC.

The chain carries TRBV5-1 and TRBJ2-4, with a weak D call TRBD1 (5 bases). CDR3 size: 14 residues. Trimming cost V 2 bases and J 2 bases, with 8 bases left between them. Germline loops: CDR1 SGHRS, CDR2 YFSETQ. CDR3 in amino acids: CASSLDSTKNIQYF. In DNA form, the CDR3 reads TGCGCCAGCAGCTTAGACAGCACCAAAAACATTCAGTACTTC.

V gene TRBV27 combines with J gene TRBJ2-5, with 13 bases fitting TRBD2. This CDR3 is 14 amino acids long. Germline lookup yields CDR1 MNHEY and CDR2 SMNVEV (reference sequence). The V segment lost 6 bases and the J segment 4 bases; nucleotides outside the gene matches: 2. CDR3 in amino acids: CASRGLAGLETQYF. The CDR3 nucleotides read TGTGCCAGCAGGGGACTAGCGGGGTTAGAGACCCAGTACTTC.

The V gene is TRBV6-6, the J gene TRBJ2-1; possible D gene TRBD1, 6 bases. Between the trimmed V and J ends, which lost 0 bases and 7 bases, there was a span of 7 bases. Germline V gene lookup returns CDR1 MNHNY and CDR2 SVGAGI (reference sequence). There are 13 residues in the CDR3. CDR3 protein: CASSYSRGNEQFF. The CDR3 nucleotides are TGTGCCAGCAGTTACTCGAGGGGGAATGAGCAGTTCTTC.

This rearrangement joins TRBV9 to TRBJ2-7; 11 nucleotides align to TRBD1. Germline loops: CDR1 SGDLS, CDR2 YYNGEE. The V segment lost 4 bases and the J segment 4 bases; nucleotides outside the gene matches: 4. There are 14 residues in the CDR3. CDR3 in amino acids: CASSTGQGAYEQYF. In DNA form, the CDR3 reads TGTGCCAGCAGCACAGGACAGGGGGCTTACGAGCAGTACTTC.

The rearrangement joins TRBV11-3 to TRBJ2-3; tentatively, D is TRBD2 (6 bases). The CDR3 is made up of 14 amino acids. CDR1 is SGHNT and CDR2 is YENEEA in the germline V gene. Trimming took off 1 base at V and 6 bases at J, with 11 bases between the two ends. The CDR3 spells CASSLVAGSDTQYF. The CDR3 DNA sequence: TGTGCCAGCAGCTTAGTTGCGGGATCGGATACGCAGTATTTT.

This clone was detected once. This rearrangement joins TRBV5-1 to TRBJ2-4; tentative D call: TRBD1 (5 bases). The V end lost 0 bases, the J end lost 5 bases, and 12 bases lay between the germline ends. The length of the CDR3 is 15 residues. Germline CDR1 is SGHRS and CDR2 is YFSETQ. The DNA of the CDR3 is TGCGCCAGCAGCTTGGGCGTTGGCAGGGAAAACATTCAGTACTTC. Translation gives CASSLGVGRENIQYF.

The CDR3 DNA reads TGTGCCAGCAGCTTAGGAAAGGGGGGGCGGCCCTACGAGCAGTACTTC. Translation: CASSLGKGGRPYEQYF. This chain connects TRBV7-2 to TRBJ2-7; perhaps TRBD2 as D (7 bases). The V and J ends lost 1 base and 2 bases respectively, with 15 bases between them. Germline V gene lookup returns CDR1 SGHTA and CDR2 FQGNSA. This CDR3 comprises 16 residues.

J is TRBJ1-4 and V is TRBV5-1, with TRBD1 matching over 7 bases. Trimming cost V 0 bases and J 8 bases; bases outside gene matches: 7. Germline loops: CDR1 SGHRS, CDR2 YFSETQ. The CDR3 covers 15 residues. This CDR3 is CASSLAGVQGEKLFF. The CDR3 DNA is TGCGCCAGCAGCTTGGCTGGTGTACAGGGGGAAAAACTGTTTTTT.

The V gene is TRBV27, the J gene TRBJ1-2; 8 nucleotides line up with TRBD1. CDR1 MNHEY and CDR2 SMNVEV come from the germline V gene (reference sequence). The J segment lost 8 bases and the V segment lost 5 bases, leaving 10 bases of the junction unmatched. This CDR3 is 14 amino acids long. The CDR3 nucleotides read TGTGCCAGCAGTCCCGGGGCAGGGGGCGAAGGCTACACCTTC. Translating gives CASSPGAGGEGYTF.

The gene calls are TRBV10-3 and TRBJ2-3, with D possibly TRBD1 on 5 matching bases. The CDR3 covers 14 residues. Germline CDR1 is ENHRY and CDR2 is SYGVKD. Deletions cut 1 base from V and 8 bases from J, with 13 bases between. Written as DNA, the CDR3 is TGTGCCATCAGTGAGTTGTCAGGGAAGCGTACGCAGTATTTT. This translates into CAISELSGKRTQYF.

This chain uses TRBV5-4 with TRBJ2-5; 11 bases map to TRBD2. With V trimmed by 2 bases and J by 1 base, 1 base remained unmatched. Germline V gene sequence: CDR1 SGHNT, CDR2 YYREEE (reference sequence). The CDR3 sequence is 15 residues long. CDR3 residues: CASSFGTSGQETQYF. The DNA for the CDR3 is TGTGCCAGCAGCTTCGGGACTAGCGGCCAAGAGACCCAGTACTTC.

This clone appeared once. The chain employs TRBV19 and TRBJ2-3; 7 bases are shared with TRBD1. Germline V gene sequence: CDR1 LNHDA, CDR2 SQIVND (reference sequence). The V segment lost 9 bases and the J segment 4 bases; nucleotides outside the gene matches: 7. This CDR3 has 13 amino acids. The CDR3 DNA is TGTGCCAGCAGACAGGGATCGTCAGATACGCAGTATTTT. Translated, it gives CASRQGSSDTQYF. Full variable domain (remainder filled in from reference TRBV19 and TRBJ2-3): DGGITQSPKYLFRKEGQNVTLSCEQNLNHDAMYWYRQDPGQGLRLIYYSQIVNDFQKGDIAEGYSVSREKKESFPLTVTSAQKNPTAFYLCASRQGSSDTQYFGPGTRLTVL.

J is TRBJ1-2 and V is TRBV7-3; D uncertain. The CDR3 runs 13 residues. CDR1 and CDR2 (germline): SGHTA, FQGTGA. V lost 2 bases and J 3 bases, leaving 7 bases between the germline ends. The CDR3 loop reads CASSLSGDYGYTF. For the CDR3, the DNA is TGTGCCAGCAGCTTATCTGGAGACTATGGCTACACCTTC.

The gene calls are TRBV6-5 and TRBJ1-1; no definite D call. CDR3 length: 13 amino acids. The germline gives CDR1 MNHEY, CDR2 SVGAGI. V dropped 5 bases and J dropped 0 bases, with 7 bases sitting between them. The DNA of the CDR3 is TGTGCCAGCAGTCAGCTCCTGAACACTGAAGCTTTCTTT. It translates to CASSQLLNTEAFF.

The chain recombines TRBV11-2 with TRBJ2-2; D remains ambiguous. V lost 1 base and J lost 7, with 7 bases in between. The CDR3 length is 13 residues. Germline V gives CDR1 SGHAT, CDR2 FQNNGV. The CDR3 bases are TGTGCCAGCAGCTTAGTGCTCGTCGGGGAGCTGTTTTTT. Its protein product is CASSLVLVGELFF.

This clone appeared once. The chain recombines TRBV7-2 with TRBJ2-2, with 10 bases identical to TRBD2. The CDR3 loop spans 14 amino acids. The germline V gene has CDR1 SGHTA and CDR2 FQGNSA. With 6 bases clipped from V and 11 bases from J, the junction kept 9 bases outside the gene matches. The CDR3 region is CASRRTSGRVELFF. CDR3 coding DNA: TGTGCCAGCAGGCGGACTAGCGGCCGAGTCGAGCTGTTTTTT. The variable domain in full, with the rest retrieved from reference TRBV7-2 and TRBJ2-2, is GAGVSQSPSNKVTEKGKDVELRCDPISGHTALYWYRQSLGQGLEFLIYFQGNSAPDKSGLPSDRFSAERTGGSVSTLTIQRTQQEDSAVYLCASRRTSGRVELFFGEGSRLTVL.

This clone has more than one count but fewer than ten. This chain joins TRBV7-9 and TRBJ1-6; D is undetermined. The V end was cut by 6 bases, the J end by 9 bases, with 12 bases between. The CDR3 totals 13 residues. The germline V gene has CDR1 SEHNR and CDR2 FQNEAQ (reference sequence). The CDR3 protein is CASRGNGPSPLHF. The CDR3 DNA is TGTGCCAGCAGGGGGAACGGCCCTTCACCCCTCCACTTT.